The 17 T cell receptor beta chains below all came from one sample that was sequenced in a study of cytomegalovirus exposure and HLA in healthy donors. Using immunoSEQ multiplex PCR, the repertoire was profiled, and TCRdb retains in-frame clones only, with some absent. The table shows over 200,000 clones, with 90% occurring only once. The sequenced sample consisted of PBMCs. These receptors came from a woman aged 30 to 39 in good health and CMV-seronegative.

The rearrangement uses TRBV27 and TRBJ2-2; TRBD2 matches at 7 bases. CDR1 and CDR2 (germline): MNHEY, SMNVEV (reference sequence). J was trimmed by 6 bases and V by 2 bases; bases with no gene match: 12. There are 17 residues in the CDR3. CDR3 in DNA: TGTGCCAGCAGTTTAATTTTCGGGGAGGGCCTCTCCGGGGAGCTGTTTTTT. Its protein is CASSLIFGEGLSGELFF.

The rearrangement uses TRBV7-9 and TRBJ1-1; D possibly corresponds to TRBD1 (6 bases). This CDR3 is built from 12 residues. CDR1 SEHNR and CDR2 FQNEAQ come from the germline V gene (reference sequence). Trimming took off 5 bases at V and 7 bases at J, with 11 bases between the two ends. The CDR3 DNA is TGTGCCAGCAGCGACGGACAGTTTGAAGCTTTCTTT. Its protein product is CASSDGQFEAFF.

The CDR3 protein is CASSLGGQGGTEKLFF. DNA for the CDR3: TGTGCCAGCAGCTTAGGAGGACAGGGGGGAACTGAAAAACTGTTTTTT. The chain is built from TRBV7-9 and TRBJ1-4, with TRBD1 matching over 10 bases. With V trimmed by 1 base and J by 7 bases, 6 bases remained unmatched. Germline CDR1 reads SEHNR; CDR2 reads FQNEAQ (reference sequence). The CDR3 has 16 residues. Full variable domain (missing parts from reference TRBV7-9 and TRBJ1-4): DTGVSQNPRHKITKRGQNVTFRCDPISEHNRLYWYRQTLGQGPEFLTYFQNEAQLEKSRLLSDRFSAERPKGSFSTLEIQRTEQGDSAMYLCASSLGGQGGTEKLFFGSGTQLSVL.

The rearrangement joins TRBV28 to TRBJ2-1; D gene unclear. Germline V lookup: CDR1 MDHEN, CDR2 SYDVKM. This CDR3 spans 15 amino acids. The V and J ends lost 5 bases and 2 bases respectively, with 13 bases between them. CDR3: CASSPLPGPYNEQFF. The CDR3 coding sequence is TGTGCCAGCAGTCCTCTTCCGGGCCCCTACAATGAGCAGTTCTTC.

Here the CDR3 reads CASSFTDTQYF. Written as DNA, the CDR3 is TGTGCCAGCAGTTTCACAGATACGCAGTATTTT. The V and J genes are TRBV13 and TRBJ2-3, with D unclear. This CDR3 has 11 amino acids. CDR1 is PRHDT and CDR2 is FYEKMQ in the germline V gene (reference sequence). Trimming pared 6 bases from V and 2 bases from J, leaving 3 bases between.

The chain recombines TRBV15 with TRBJ2-7; 10 bases line up with TRBD2. Germline loops: CDR1 LNHNV, CDR2 YYDKDF (reference sequence). V trimming: 0 bases; J trimming: 2 bases; junction bases outside the gene matches: 4. The CDR3 has 16 amino acids. CDR3 in amino acids: CATSRDRTSGPYEQYF. CDR3 nucleotides: TGTGCCACCAGCAGAGATAGGACTAGCGGTCCCTACGAGCAGTACTTC.

Note on this clone: Other DNA sequences in this sample translate to the same CDR3. The V and J genes are TRBV19 and TRBJ1-5; 7 bases align to TRBD1. The germline gives CDR1 LNHDA, CDR2 SQIVND (reference sequence). This CDR3 region has 14 residues. V shed 8 bases, J shed 2 bases, and the junction held 6 bases outside the gene matches. CDR3 nucleotides: TGTGCCAGTTTAGACAGGGTTGGCAATCAGCCCCAGCATTTT. Translation gives CASLDRVGNQPQHF. The whole variable domain, remainder taken from reference TRBV19 and TRBJ1-5, is DGGITQSPKYLFRKEGQNVTLSCEQNLNHDAMYWYRQDPGQGLRLIYYSQIVNDFQKGDIAEGYSVSREKKESFPLTVTSAQKNPTAFYLCASLDRVGNQPQHFGDGTRLSIL.

The CDR3 loop is CASSQPGQDKETQYF. CDR3 in DNA: TGTGCCAGCAGCCAACCGGGACAGGATAAAGAGACCCAGTACTTC. The chain carries TRBV13 and TRBJ2-5, with TRBD1 identical over 8 bases. The CDR3 contains 15 residues. The V gene's germline CDR1 is PRHDT and CDR2 FYEKMQ (reference sequence). V lost 5 bases to trimming and J lost 3 bases; unmatched junction nucleotides: 8.

Details on this clone: Other DNA sequences in the same sample also yield this CDR3. The chain has TRBV9 and TRBJ2-3; D call uncertain. From germline, CDR1 is SGDLS and CDR2 YYNGEE. This CDR3 has 12 residues. V lost 0 bases, J lost 6 bases, and 5 bases lay in between. CDR3: CASSVDDDTQYF. The CDR3 DNA reads TGTGCCAGCAGCGTAGATGATGATACGCAGTATTTT.

The gene calls are TRBV28 and TRBJ2-1; 7 bases are shared with TRBD2. The germline V gene has CDR1 MDHEN and CDR2 SYDVKM. The J segment lost 7 bases and the V segment lost 6 bases, leaving 15 bases of the junction unmatched. The CDR3 runs 16 residues. The DNA of the CDR3 is TGTGCCAGCAGGGGTACCGGGACTACCCCGTTGAATGAGCAGTTCTTC. Protein sequence: CASRGTGTTPLNEQFF.

The gene calls are TRBV28 and TRBJ1-2; no firm D call. There are 14 residues in the CDR3. The V end was cut by 3 bases, the J end by 3 bases, with 11 bases between. The germline CDR1 and CDR2 sequences are MDHEN and SYDVKM. CDR3 sequence reads: CASSLSPRDYGYTF. The CDR3, as DNA: TGTGCCAGCAGTTTGTCCCCAAGGGACTATGGCTACACCTTC.

This rearrangement joins TRBV6-1 to TRBJ2-1, with 9 positions matching TRBD2. This CDR3 has 16 amino acids. The germline V gene has CDR1 MNHNS and CDR2 SASEGT. V lost 2 bases to trimming and J lost 6 bases; unmatched junction nucleotides: 8. CDR3 in DNA: TGTGCCAGCAGTGAATTCGCGGGAGGGCGCGTCAATGAGCAGTTCTTC. Translated: CASSEFAGGRVNEQFF.

This chain connects TRBV9 to TRBJ2-3, with 7 positions matching TRBD2. Germline CDR1 SGDLS, CDR2 YYNGEE. With 2 bases clipped from V and 2 bases from J, the junction kept 5 bases outside the gene matches. The CDR3 is 15 residues long. In nucleotides, the CDR3 is TGTGCCAGCAGCGTCTGGGAGGGAGTCACAGATACGCAGTATTTT. This gives the protein CASSVWEGVTDTQYF.

The rearrangement uses TRBV28 and TRBJ1-3; no definite D call. Germline V gene lookup returns CDR1 MDHEN and CDR2 SYDVKM. This CDR3 is built from 16 residues. Trimming removed 1 base from V and 4 bases from J, with 14 bases in between. CDR3 DNA sequence: TGTGCCAGCAGTTTATACCCCAAAATATCGGGAAACACCATATATTTT. Its translation is CASSLYPKISGNTIYF.

Only a few counts were recorded for this clone. V usage is TRBV2 and J usage is TRBJ1-5, with a weak D call TRBD1 (6 bases). The CDR3 length is 15 residues. The germline V gene encodes CDR1 SNHLY and CDR2 FYNNEI. Trimming took off 6 bases at V and 0 bases at J, with 12 bases between the two ends. The CDR3 loop reads CASRDRENSNQPQHF. The DNA for the CDR3 is TGTGCCAGCAGGGACAGAGAGAATAGCAATCAGCCCCAGCATTTT.

The rearrangement links TRBV29-1 to TRBJ2-5; D not certain. CDR1 SQVTM and CDR2 ANQGSEA come from the germline V gene. The CDR3 extends over 13 amino acids. V lost 3 bases and J lost 0, with 8 bases in between. CDR3 in amino acids: CSVDTRNQETQYF. DNA of the CDR3: TGCAGCGTTGATACCAGAAACCAAGAGACCCAGTACTTC.

The chain joins TRBV30 to TRBJ1-1; 7 bases are shared with TRBD1. Germline V gives CDR1 GTSNPN, CDR2 SVGIG (reference sequence). Trimming cost V 0 bases and J 5 bases; bases outside gene matches: 9. This CDR3 is built from 15 residues. CDR3 in amino acids: CAWSVLDREGTEAFF. The CDR3 nucleotides are TGTGCCTGGAGTGTACTTGACAGGGAAGGGACTGAAGCTTTCTTT.